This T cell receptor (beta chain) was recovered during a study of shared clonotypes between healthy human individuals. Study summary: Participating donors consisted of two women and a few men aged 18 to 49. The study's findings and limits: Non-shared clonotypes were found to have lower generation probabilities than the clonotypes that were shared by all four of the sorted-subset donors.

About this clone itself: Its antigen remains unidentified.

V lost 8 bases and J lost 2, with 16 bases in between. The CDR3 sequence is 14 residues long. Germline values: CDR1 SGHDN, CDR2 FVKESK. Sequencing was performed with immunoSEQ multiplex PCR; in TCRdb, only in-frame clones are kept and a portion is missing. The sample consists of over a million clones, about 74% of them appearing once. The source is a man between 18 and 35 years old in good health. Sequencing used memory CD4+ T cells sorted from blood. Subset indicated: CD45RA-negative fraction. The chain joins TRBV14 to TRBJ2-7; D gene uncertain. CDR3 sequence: CASALGPFAYEQYF. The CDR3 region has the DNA TGTGCCAGCGCTTTAGGACCCTTCGCCTACGAGCAGTACTTC.